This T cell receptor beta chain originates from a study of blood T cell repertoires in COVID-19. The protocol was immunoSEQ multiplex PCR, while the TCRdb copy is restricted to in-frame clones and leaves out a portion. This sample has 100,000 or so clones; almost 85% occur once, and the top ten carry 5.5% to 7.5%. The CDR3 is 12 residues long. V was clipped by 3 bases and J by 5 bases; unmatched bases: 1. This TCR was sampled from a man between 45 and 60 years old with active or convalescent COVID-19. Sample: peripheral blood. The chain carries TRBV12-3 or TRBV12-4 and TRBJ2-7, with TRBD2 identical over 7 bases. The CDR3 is CASSLGGDEQYF. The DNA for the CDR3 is TGTGCCAGCAGTTTGGGAGGGGACGAGCAGTACTTC.